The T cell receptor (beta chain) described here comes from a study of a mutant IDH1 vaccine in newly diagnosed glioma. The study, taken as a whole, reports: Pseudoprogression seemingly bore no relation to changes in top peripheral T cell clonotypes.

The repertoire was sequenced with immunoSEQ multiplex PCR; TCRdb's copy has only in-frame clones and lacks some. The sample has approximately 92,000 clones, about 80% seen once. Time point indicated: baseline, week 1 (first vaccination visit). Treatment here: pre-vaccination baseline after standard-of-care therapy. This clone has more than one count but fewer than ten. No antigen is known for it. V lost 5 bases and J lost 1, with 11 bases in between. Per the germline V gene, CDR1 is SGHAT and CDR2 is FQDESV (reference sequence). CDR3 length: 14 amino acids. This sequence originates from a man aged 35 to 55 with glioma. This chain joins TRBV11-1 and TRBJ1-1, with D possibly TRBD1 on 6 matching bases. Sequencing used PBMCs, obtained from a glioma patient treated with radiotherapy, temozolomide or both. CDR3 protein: CASSDRIPNTEAFF. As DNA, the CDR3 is TGTGCCAGCAGCGACAGGATTCCGAACACTGAAGCTTTCTTT.